This T cell receptor (beta chain) was found in a study of shared clonotypes between healthy human individuals. Study-wide findings and caveats: In contrast to clonotypes shared by all four donors, non-shared clonotypes had lower generation probabilities.

About this clone: The antigen remains unidentified.

Germline trimming cut 3 bases from V and 4 bases from J; bases unmatched to any gene: 5. The germline V gene has CDR1 LGHNA and CDR2 YNFKEQ. The CDR3 totals 16 residues. In the original analysis: Junction-only sequences without quality scores were provided by ImmunoSEQ, so filtering was different. The data were produced by immunoSEQ multiplex PCR, yet TCRdb's version contains in-frame clones alone and is incomplete. V and J calls and clone size are those listed in that table; D and trimming were worked out from the DNA. In the table there are around 1.4 million clones, just under 99% of which are singletons.

Input material: naive CD4+ T cells sorted from blood. The subset: CD45RA+ positively selected. The clonotype originates from a man under 40 in good health. V usage is TRBV4-2 and J usage is TRBJ2-7; TRBD2 matches 14 bases. In DNA form, the CDR3 reads TGTGCCAGCAGCCACCGCGGACTAGCGGGAGGTTACGAGCAGTACTTC. It translates to CASSHRGLAGGYEQYF.